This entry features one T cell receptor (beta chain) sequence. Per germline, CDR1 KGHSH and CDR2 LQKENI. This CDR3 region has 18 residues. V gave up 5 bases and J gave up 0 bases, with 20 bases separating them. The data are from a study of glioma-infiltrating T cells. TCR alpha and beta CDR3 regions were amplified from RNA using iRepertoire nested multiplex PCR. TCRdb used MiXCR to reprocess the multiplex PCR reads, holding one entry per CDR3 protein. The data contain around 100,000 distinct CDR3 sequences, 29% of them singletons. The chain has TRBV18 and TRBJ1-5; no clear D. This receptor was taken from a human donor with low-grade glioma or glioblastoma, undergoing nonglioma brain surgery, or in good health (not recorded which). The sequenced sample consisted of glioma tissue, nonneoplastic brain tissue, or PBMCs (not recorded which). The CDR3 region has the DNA TGTGCCAGCTCAGCTTGGACCGAGGGTTCCTATAGCAATCAGCCCCAGCATTTT. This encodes CASSAWTEGSYSNQPQHF.